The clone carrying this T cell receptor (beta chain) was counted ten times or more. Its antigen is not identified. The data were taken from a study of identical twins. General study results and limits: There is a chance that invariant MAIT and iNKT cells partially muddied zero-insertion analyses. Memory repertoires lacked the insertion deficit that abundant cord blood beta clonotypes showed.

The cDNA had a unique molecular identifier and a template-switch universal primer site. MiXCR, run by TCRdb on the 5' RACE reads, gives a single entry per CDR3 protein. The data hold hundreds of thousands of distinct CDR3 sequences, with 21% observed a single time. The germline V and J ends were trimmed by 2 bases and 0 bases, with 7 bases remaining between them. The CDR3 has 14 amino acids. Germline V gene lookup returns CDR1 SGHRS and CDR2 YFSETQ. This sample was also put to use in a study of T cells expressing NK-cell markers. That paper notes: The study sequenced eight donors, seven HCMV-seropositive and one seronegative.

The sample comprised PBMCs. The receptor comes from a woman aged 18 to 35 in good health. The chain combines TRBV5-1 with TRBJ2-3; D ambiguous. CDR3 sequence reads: CASSFGPSTDTQYF. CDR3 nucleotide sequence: TGCGCCAGCAGCTTCGGGCCCAGCACAGATACGCAGTATTTT.